A selection of T cell receptor beta chains follows, all from one sample in a study of immune evolution from preneoplasia to lung adenocarcinoma. Produced via immunoSEQ multiplex PCR; TCRdb's table is partial and in-frame only. The sample holds about 6,500 clones, roughly 73% seen once. Sequenced input: FFPE lung adenocarcinoma in situ tissue. The receptors shown here come from a donor of 70 years or more with lung adenocarcinoma. CDR3s include the opening cysteine and the closing phenylalanine or tryptophan. A D gene is named only where the DNA matches it firmly. Clone sizes are given selectively: once, few, many, or a class where the clone is expanded.

J gene | clone size | V gene | D gene | CDR3 DNA | CDR3 protein
TRBJ1-6 | - | TRBV5-4 | - | TGTGCCAGCAGCTTGGGCACTGGACATAATAATTCACCCCTCCACTTT | CASSLGTGHNNSPLHF
TRBJ2-7 | - | TRBV4-1 | - | TGCGCCAGCAGCCACGGGAGCGAGCAGTACTTC | CASSHGSEQYF
TRBJ2-1 | - | TRBV10-3 | - | TGTGCCATCCGGGAGAGTAACTTACAGGGCAATGAGCAGTTCTTC | CAIRESNLQGNEQFF
TRBJ1-2 | - | TRBV12-5 | - | TGTGCTAGTGGTTCTTACCCTTCGGGCTACACCTTC | CASGSYPSGYTF
TRBJ2-1 | - | TRBV30 | - | TGTGCCTGGAGCGGTGGACTGCCCTACAATGAGCAGTTCTTC | CAWSGGLPYNEQFF
TRBJ1-2 | - | TRBV28 | - | TGTGCCAGCAGCTTTGGGCCTGGCCAGTACTATGGCTACACCTTC | CASSFGPGQYYGYTF
TRBJ1-4 | few | TRBV30 | - | TGTGCCGGGGGCAGGGAGGGTGAAAAACTGTTTTTT | CAGGREGEKLFF
TRBJ2-3 | - | TRBV5-1 | - | TGCGCCAGCAGCGCGGAGGGGGTGACCGCAGATACGCAGTATTTT | CASSAEGVTADTQYF
TRBJ2-7 | - | TRBV29-1 | TRBD1 | TGCAGTGTTATCCACAGGGGGCCGAGCTCCTACGAGCAGTACTTC | CSVIHRGPSSYEQYF
TRBJ1-1 | - | TRBV19 | - | TGTGCCAGTATTGATTACACTGAAGCTTTCTTT | CASIDYTEAFF
TRBJ1-6 | - | TRBV11-1 | - | TGTGCCAGCAGTTCAGACATCGCCTATAATTCACCCCTCCACTTT | CASSSDIAYNSPLHF
TRBJ1-2 | - | TRBV29-1 | - | TGCAGCGTTGGAGAAGGGTATGGCTACACCTTC | CSVGEGYGYTF
TRBJ2-3 | - | TRBV9 | - | TGTGCCAGCAGCGTACGGGCCAGCACAGATACGCAGTATTTT | CASSVRASTDTQYF
TRBJ2-7 | once | TRBV15 | TRBD1 | TGTGCCACCAGCAGAAACACTCTGGGGACAGGGCCGAGGGAGCAGTACTTC | CATSRNTLGTGPREQYF
TRBJ2-3 | once | TRBV2 | TRBD2 | TGTGCCAGCAGCCCAACGTTAGCGGGGATTACAGATACGCAGTATTTT | CASSPTLAGITDTQYF
TRBJ2-7 | - | TRBV20-1 | - | TGCAGTGCTTTTGATGGAGACGAGCAGTACTTC | CSAFDGDEQYF
TRBJ2-3 | few | TRBV13 | - | TGTGCCAGCAGCTTAGGCCGGGCTAAGCTCGCAGATACGCAGTATTTT | CASSLGRAKLADTQYF
TRBJ1-1 | - | TRBV6-5 | - | TGTGCCAGCAGTACGACAGGAGTGAACACTGAAGCTTTCTTT | CASSTTGVNTEAFF
TRBJ1-6 | - | TRBV9 | - | TGTGCCAGCAGCGCCCTTCCAGATACACCCCTCCACTTT | CASSALPDTPLHF
TRBJ1-4 | - | TRBV14 | - | TGTGCCAGCAGTGGGATGTTTAATGAAAAACTGTTTTTT | CASSGMFNEKLFF
TRBJ1-2 | - | TRBV28 | - | TGTGCCAGCAGTTTACCGAACCCCTTCGGCTACACCTTC | CASSLPNPFGYTF
TRBJ1-1 | - | TRBV6-5 | - | TGTGCCAGCAGTCGCGGGCCGACTGAAGCTTTCTTT | CASSRGPTEAFF